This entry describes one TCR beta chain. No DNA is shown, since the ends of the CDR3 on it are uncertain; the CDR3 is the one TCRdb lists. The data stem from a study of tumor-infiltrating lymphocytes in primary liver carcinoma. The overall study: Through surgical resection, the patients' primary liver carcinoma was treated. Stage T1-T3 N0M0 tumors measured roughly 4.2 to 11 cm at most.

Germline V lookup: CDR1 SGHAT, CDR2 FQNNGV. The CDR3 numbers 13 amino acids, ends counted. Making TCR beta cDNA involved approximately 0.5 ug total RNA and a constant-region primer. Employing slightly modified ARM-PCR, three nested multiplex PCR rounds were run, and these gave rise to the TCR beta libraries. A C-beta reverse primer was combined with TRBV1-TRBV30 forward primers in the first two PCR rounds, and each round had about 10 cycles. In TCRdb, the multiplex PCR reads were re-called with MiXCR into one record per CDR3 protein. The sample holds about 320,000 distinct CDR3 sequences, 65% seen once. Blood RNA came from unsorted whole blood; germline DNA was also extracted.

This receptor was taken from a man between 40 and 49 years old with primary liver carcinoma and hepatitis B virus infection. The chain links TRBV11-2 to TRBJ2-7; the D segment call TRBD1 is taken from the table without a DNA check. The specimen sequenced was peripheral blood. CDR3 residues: CARSGTGLHQQYF.